This TCR beta chain was identified during a study of OX40 agonist ivuxolimab in advanced cancers. Overall study context: The drug used for patients, ivuxolimab, was an agonistic anti-OX40 (CD134) antibody. Study conclusions and caveats: CD8+ T cells were the subset that, on average, had more expanded clones than CD4+. Expanded peripheral T cells had an undetermined antigen specificity. Normalized expansion of T-cell clones was also low for some nonresponders.

Method: immunoSEQ multiplex PCR; TCRdb's copy keeps in-frame clones and lacks some. The table has roughly 62,000 clones, roughly 81% seen once. As for this clone: Antigen specificity is unknown.

The V gene lost 2 bases and the J gene lost 8 bases, with 9 bases spanning the gap. Germline CDR1 reads MNHNS; CDR2 reads SASEGT. The CDR3 length is 12 residues. The sequencing here drew on CD4+ or CD8+ T cells sorted from blood, taken in a trial of the OX40 agonist ivuxolimab. This clonotype was sampled from an adult with an advanced solid tumor such as melanoma, head and neck, liver or kidney cancer. The gene calls are TRBV6-1 and TRBJ1-2; D is ambiguous. CDR3 in DNA: TGTGCCAGCAGTGAAACTTTGAGGGGCTACACCTTC. Translation: CASSETLRGYTF.